This entry describes one T cell receptor (beta chain). This sample includes further DNA sequences coding for the same CDR3. The source of the sample is a study of shared clonotypes between healthy human individuals. CD45RO-negative, CCR7-selected cells formed the naive CD8 fraction, which excluded terminally differentiated effector memory CD45RA+ cells. It was across several immunoSEQ plates that each subset's genomic DNA was evenly split. Repertoires were generated with immunoSEQ multiplex PCR, while TCRdb's copy carries only in-frame clones and drops some. The profile shows 1.5 million to 2.5 million clones, just under 95% of them singletons. The sequencing sample was made of naive CD8+ T cells sorted from blood. This TCR was sampled from a man between 18 and 35 years old in good health.

DNA for the CDR3: TGTGCCAGACTAACAGGGGGGAGCAATCAGCCCCAGCATTTT. It codes for CARLTGGSNQPQHF. The rearrangement uses TRBV5-3 and TRBJ1-5; 8 nucleotides agree with TRBD1. TRBV5-3 is classed as an ORF, of uncertain function. The J segment lost 1 base and the V segment lost 7 bases, leaving 4 bases of the junction unmatched. The CDR3 consists of 14 residues.